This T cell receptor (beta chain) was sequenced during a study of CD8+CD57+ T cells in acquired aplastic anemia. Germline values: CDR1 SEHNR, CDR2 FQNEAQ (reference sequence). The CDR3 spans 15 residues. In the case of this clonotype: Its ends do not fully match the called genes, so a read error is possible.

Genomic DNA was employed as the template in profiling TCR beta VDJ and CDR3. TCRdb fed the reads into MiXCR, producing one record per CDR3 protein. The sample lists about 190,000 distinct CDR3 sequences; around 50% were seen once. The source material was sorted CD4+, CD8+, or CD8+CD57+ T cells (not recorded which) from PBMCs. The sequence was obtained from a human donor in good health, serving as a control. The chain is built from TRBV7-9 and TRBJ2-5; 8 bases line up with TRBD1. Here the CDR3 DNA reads TGCGCCAGCAGCCAAGATTGGGGACAGGTGGAGACCCAGTACTTC. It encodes CASSQDWGQVETQYF.